This TCR beta chain was retrieved from a study of T cells in Graves' hyperthyroidism and ophthalmopathy (dated by TCRdb to about 2019). Background on the whole study: Peripheral blood samples were taken at initial diagnosis, before any treatment was given. A discovery cohort of approximately 97 patients, fewer than 50 with Graves' ophthalmopathy and approximately 57 with stable Graves' hyperthyroidism, was used to find distinguishing TCR V-J signatures. An independent validation cohort of under 20 hyperthyroidism patients and roughly 16 patients who later progressed to ophthalmopathy tested prospective prediction of ophthalmopathy. The 100 or so discovery patients were divided at random into training and test sets in a 7:3 ratio. The study also compared thyroid tissue and blood T-cell repertoires from roughly six Graves' hyperthyroidism patients. Following sampling, methimazole starting at 30 mg daily was given to hyperthyroidism patients, and high-dose intravenous methylprednisolone was given to ophthalmopathy patients. The paper reports TCR Vbeta CDR3 sequencing of approximately 140 peripheral blood samples: approximately 41 ophthalmopathy, over 70 hyperthyroidism and around 17 progressor patients.

This clonotype has ten or more counts. The antigen it binds to is not known. No base-level quality is on record; no much larger clone is a single base apart. Here is what the overall study found, with its caveats: Blood samples also contained most of the expanded thyroid clonotypes (frequency above 0.001), which suggests that blood repertoires may reflect thyroid immune responses. In validation, progression to ophthalmopathy was predicted by the model with around 71% sensitivity and 72% to 85% specificity, a median of roughly 6.4 months before onset. Sample size was not statistically predetermined, and blinding of investigators to group allocation was not performed. A 13 V-J signature model separated ophthalmopathy from stable hyperthyroidism, with around 88% sensitivity and roughly 81% specificity in cross-validation and 80%/75% in testing.

The TCR beta CDR3 regions were amplified from the RNA transcripts. The TCR CDR3 was subjected to a first round of RT-PCR using the HTBI primer set and the Qiagen OneStep RT-PCR kit. Libraries were constructed in a second round of multiplex PCR, after which size selection and purification were performed. Libraries were sequenced paired-end with 100 bp reads on an Illumina HiSeq2000. The original pipeline was this. SOAPnuke was used to process the raw data, removing reads that contained adapters or uncalled bases, had a mean Phred below 15, or lacked an exact match to the constant primer or identifier. COPE v1.2.5 was used to merge high-quality paired reads, and clonotypes were defined as unique nucleotide sequences. MiTCR v1.1 was used to align clonotypes to the IMGT TRBV, TRBD and TRBJ reference segments. The analysis was restricted to V-J combinations with a frequency above 0.0001, which together covered 99% to 99.2% of the repertoires. The TCS score was defined as the ratio of F50 (clonal expansion) to E x V (chaos), calculated using BLOSUM62-based TCRdist between CDR3 peptides within each V-J. Welch's t-statistics and random forest reduced some 510 V-J features to 13, which were used in a naive Bayes classifier (R e1071). TCRdb reran the public reads through fastp at Q25 and MiXCR, keeping productive beta chains. Rows matching on CDR3 protein sequence are summarized as one entry with the most common DNA and genes. The V and J calls here are based on TCRdb, not the publication. The sample has around 290,000 distinct CDR3 sequences on record, over 15% of them singletons. The leading ten clones occupy 55% to 60% of the sample.

In the ophthalmopathy patients, disease was moderately to severely active, with a Clinical Activity Score of 3 or more, a NOSPECS grade of 4 or more, and a duration of less than 3 months. The study excluded patients with uncontrolled infections, other autoimmune diseases, pregnancy or lactation. Clinical symptoms, serum thyroxine and TRAb, thyroid ultrasound, and orbital computed tomography formed the basis for the diagnoses. PBMCs were isolated from roughly 10 ml of fresh peripheral blood by Ficoll-Paque density gradient centrifugation. Total RNA was extracted with Trizol reagent, and quality was checked on an Agilent 2100 Bioanalyzer. This TCR came from a woman aged 55-75 years with Graves' ophthalmopathy. Sequencing used blood.

The CDR3 protein is CASSLTANSNQPQHF. Read as DNA, the sequence is TGTGCCAGCTCTCTGACTGCTAATAGCAATCAGCCCCAGCATTTT. The chain couples TRBV18 to TRBJ1-5, with an unclear D gene assignment. CDR1 and CDR2 are read off the germline V gene as KGHSH and LQKENI. From the cysteine through the phenylalanine, the CDR3 covers 15 amino acids. Kept here is only the CDR3 DNA, which spans 45 bases and is read in frame from base 1. The V end loses 6 bases and the J end loses 0 bases, and a stretch of 12 bases separates them.